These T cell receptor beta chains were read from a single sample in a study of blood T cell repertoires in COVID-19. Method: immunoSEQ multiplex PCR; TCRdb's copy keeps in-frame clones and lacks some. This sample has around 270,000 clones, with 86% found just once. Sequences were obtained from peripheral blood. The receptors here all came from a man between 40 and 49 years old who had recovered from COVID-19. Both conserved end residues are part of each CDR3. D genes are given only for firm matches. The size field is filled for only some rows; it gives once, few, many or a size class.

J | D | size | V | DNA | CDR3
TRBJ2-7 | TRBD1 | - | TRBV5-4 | TGTGCCAGCAGTCCTCCCGGGACAGGCACCTACGAGCAGTACTTC | CASSPPGTGTYEQYF
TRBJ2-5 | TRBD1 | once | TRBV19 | TGTGCCAGTAGTATAGGGACAGGATTCTCGGAGACCCAGTACTTC | CASSIGTGFSETQYF
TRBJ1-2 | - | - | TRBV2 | TGTGCCAGCAGACGCGTCAGGGTGCACTATGGCTACACCTTC | CASRRVRVHYGYTF
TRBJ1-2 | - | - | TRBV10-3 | TGTGCCATCAGTGAGGAGAGGTTAGCGGGCTACACCTTC | CAISEERLAGYTF
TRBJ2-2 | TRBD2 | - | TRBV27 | TGTGCCAGCAGTTTAGAACTAGCGGCAAACACCGGGGAGCTGTTTTTT | CASSLELAANTGELFF
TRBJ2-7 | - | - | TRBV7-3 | TGTGCCAGCAGCTTAATTCCAGCGGCCCCTTCCGAGCAGTACTTC | CASSLIPAAPSEQYF
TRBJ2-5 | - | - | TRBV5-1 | TGCGCCAGCACCCAAAGGGGGGGGCAAGAGACCCAGTACTTC | CASTQRGGQETQYF
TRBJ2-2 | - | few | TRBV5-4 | TGTGCCAGCAGCCCGGGGGGCGTTCGCCGAGCGACCACCGGGGAGCTGTTTTTT | CASSPGGVRRATTGELFF
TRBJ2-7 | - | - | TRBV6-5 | TGTGCCAGCAGTTACTCTTTCGTTTTCACAGCCGAGCAGTACTTC | CASSYSFVFTAEQYF
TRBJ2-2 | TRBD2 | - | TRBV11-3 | TGTGCCAGCACCTTGGGACTAGCAAGCACCGGGGAGCTGTTTTTT | CASTLGLASTGELFF
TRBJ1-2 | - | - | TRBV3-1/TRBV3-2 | TGTGCCTCGAGCCGTCAGGGAACGAGCTATGGCTACACCTTC | CASSRQGTSYGYTF
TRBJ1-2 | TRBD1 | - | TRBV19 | TGTGCCAGTAGATACTCAGGGGGCGACTATGGCTACACCTTC | CASRYSGGDYGYTF
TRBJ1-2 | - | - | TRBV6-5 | TGTGCCAGCAGATCAATCTATGGCTACACCTTC | CASRSIYGYTF
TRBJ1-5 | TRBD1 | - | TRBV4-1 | TGCGCCAGCAGCCAAATAACAGGGGGCAGGGGCAATCAGCCCCAGCATTTT | CASSQITGGRGNQPQHF
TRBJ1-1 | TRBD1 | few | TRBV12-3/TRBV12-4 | TGTGCCAGCAGTCCCGGACAGGGGGCTTTCTTT | CASSPGQGAFF
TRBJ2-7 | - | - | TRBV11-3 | TGTGCCAGCAGCTTAGATATCCTAGCGTACGAGCAGTACTTC | CASSLDILAYEQYF
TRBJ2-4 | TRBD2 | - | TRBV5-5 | TGTGCCAGCAGCTATCGACTAGCCGCGATTGGAGCTGGAGCCAAAAACATTCAGTACTTC | CASSYRLAAIGAGAKNIQYF
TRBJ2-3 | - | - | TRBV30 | TGTGCCTGGAGGGCCGCCGGCAGACTCAAGGCAGATACGCAGTATTTT | CAWRAAGRLKADTQYF
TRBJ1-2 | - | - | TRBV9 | TGTGCCAGCAGCGCGCGGGGGAACTATGGCTACACCTTC | CASSARGNYGYTF
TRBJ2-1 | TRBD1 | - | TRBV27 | TGTGCCAGCAGGCGGACAGGGCTTTCGAGTAATGAGCAGTTCTTC | CASRRTGLSSNEQFF
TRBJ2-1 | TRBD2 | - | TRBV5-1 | TGCGCCAGCAGCTTACTAATCTCAGCGGGGGGGTCCCATGAGCAGTTCTTC | CASSLLISAGGSHEQFF
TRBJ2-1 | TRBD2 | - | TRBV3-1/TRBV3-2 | TGTGCCAGCAGCCGGCGGACTAGCGGGAGCAATGAGCAGTTCTTC | CASSRRTSGSNEQFF
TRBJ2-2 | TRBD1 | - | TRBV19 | TGTGCCAGTAGTGCCCTACAGGGGCGAACCGGGGAGCTGTTTTTT | CASSALQGRTGELFF
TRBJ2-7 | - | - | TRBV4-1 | TGCGCCAGCAGCCACCAACGAGGTGCCGAGCAGTACTTC | CASSHQRGAEQYF
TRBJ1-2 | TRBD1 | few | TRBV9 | TGTGCCAGCAGCCTCCGGGACAGGGGCGGTGGCTACACCTTC | CASSLRDRGGGYTF
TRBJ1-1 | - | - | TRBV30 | TGTGCCTGGAGCCAGGGGCCGAACACTGAAGCTTTCTTT | CAWSQGPNTEAFF
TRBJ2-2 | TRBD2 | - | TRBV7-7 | TGTGCCAGCAGCTCCCTTGGGGGTAGCGGGAGTTTCAGCGGGGAGCTGTTTTTT | CASSSLGGSGSFSGELFF
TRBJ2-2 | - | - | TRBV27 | TGTGCCAGCAGTGCGGGACCCACGAACGGGGAGCTGTTTTTT | CASSAGPTNGELFF
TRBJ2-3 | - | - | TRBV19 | TGTGCCAGTAGTATCGGTTCAGGGCTTGGCACAGATACGCAGTATTTT | CASSIGSGLGTDTQYF
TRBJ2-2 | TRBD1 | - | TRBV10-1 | TGCGCCAGCAGGGCCGGGACAGGCGACACCGGGGAGCTGTTTTTT | CASRAGTGDTGELFF
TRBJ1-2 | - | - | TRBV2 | TGTGCCAGCAGTCTCCTGCCGTGGGAGGAAGTCTATGGCTACACCTTC | CASSLLPWEEVYGYTF
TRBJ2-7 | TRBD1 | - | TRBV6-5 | TGTGCCAGCAGTTCCACAGGGGGCTTCGAGCAGTACTTC | CASSSTGGFEQYF
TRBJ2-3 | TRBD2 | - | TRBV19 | TGTGCCAGTAGTATTGGAGCGGGGGCCACAGATACGCAGTATTTT | CASSIGAGATDTQYF
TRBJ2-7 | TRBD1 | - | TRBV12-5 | TGTGCTAGTGGTCAGGGACAGGGGGCGTACGAGCAGTACTTC | CASGQGQGAYEQYF
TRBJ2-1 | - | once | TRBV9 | TGTGCCAGCAGCGTAGCGGGGGTGAACTCCTACAATGAGCAGTTCTTC | CASSVAGVNSYNEQFF
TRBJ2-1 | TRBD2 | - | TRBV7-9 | TGTGCCAGCAGCCCTAATCTTAGCGGGGGGGCCGATGAGCAGTTCTTC | CASSPNLSGGADEQFF
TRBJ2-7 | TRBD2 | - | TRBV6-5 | TGTGCCAGCAGTTACTCGATCGGACTAGCTTACGAGCAGTACTTC | CASSYSIGLAYEQYF
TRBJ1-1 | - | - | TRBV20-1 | TGCAGTGCTCGTGGTCGGGGGAACACTGAAGCTTTCTTT | CSARGRGNTEAFF
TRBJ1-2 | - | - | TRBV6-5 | TGTGCCAGCAGTTACCAAGGAGGCGGGTTCGCTGGCTACACCTTC | CASSYQGGGFAGYTF
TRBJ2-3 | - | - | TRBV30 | TGTGCCTGTAACCCAGGGGGGCCTACGCAGTATTTT | CACNPGGPTQYF
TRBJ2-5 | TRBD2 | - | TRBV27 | TGTGCCAGCAGTCCCCTTGGCGGGGGGAGGGAGACCCAGTACTTC | CASSPLGGGRETQYF
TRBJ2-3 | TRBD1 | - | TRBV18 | TGTGCCAGCTCACCTTACAGGGGCCAGGAGAGCTATTTT | CASSPYRGQESYF
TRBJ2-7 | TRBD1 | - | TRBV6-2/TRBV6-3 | TGTGCCAGCAGTTTCCCCTTCTCTACAGGGGAGAGGTACGAGCAGTACTTC | CASSFPFSTGERYEQYF